One sample yielded the 4 T cell receptor beta chains listed below, sequenced in a study of T-cell reconstitution after alpha-beta-depleted transplantation in children. The authors prepared the TCRbeta library with unique molecular identifiers. In TCRdb, the PCR reads were re-called with MiXCR into one record per CDR3 protein. This table has 530,000 or so distinct CDR3 sequences, about a quarter appearing once. The sample consisted of PBMCs, taken before TCRalphabeta/CD19-depleted stem cell transplant. The receptor source for this set is a boy younger than two with Wiskott-Aldrich syndrome, due to receive a stem cell transplant.

This clonotype is a singleton in its sample. This chain uses TRBV10-3 with TRBJ2-3, with a tentative D call TRBD2 (6 bases). Trimming cost V 3 bases and J 5 bases, with 21 bases left between them. The length of the CDR3 is 17 residues. Germline lookup yields CDR1 ENHRY and CDR2 SYGVKD. The CDR3 loop is CAISDLARGQGGDTQYF. CDR3 bases: TGTGCCATCAGTGATCTTGCGCGGGGCCAAGGTGGAGATACGCAGTATTTT.

The table lists this clonotype with a few counts. The chain carries TRBV28 and TRBJ2-2; 14 bases fit TRBD2. This CDR3 is built from 17 residues. V gave up 4 bases and J gave up 10 bases; unmatched junction bases: 11. Germline CDR1 and CDR2: MDHEN and SYDVKM. CDR3 loop: CASSSPRGTSGRAELFF. The CDR3, as DNA: TGTGCCAGCAGTTCCCCCCGCGGGACTAGCGGGAGAGCGGAGCTGTTTTTT. Based on the CDR3 plus reference TRBV28 and TRBJ2-2, the full variable domain is DVKVTQSSRYLVKRTGEKVFLECVQDMDHENMFWYRQDPGLGLRLIYFSYDVKMKEKGDIPEGYSVSREKKERFSLILESASTNQTSMYLCASSSPRGTSGRAELFFGEGSRLTVL.

The chain carries TRBV20-1 and TRBJ2-5; tentative D call: TRBD2 (5 bases). The germline gives CDR1 DFQATT, CDR2 SNEGSKA (reference sequence). Deletions cut 3 bases from V and 5 bases from J, with 10 bases between. The CDR3 totals 12 residues. For the CDR3, the DNA is TGCAGTGCTAGCACTAGTGGGGAGACCCAGTACTTC. It is translated as CSASTSGETQYF.

The gene calls are TRBV28 and TRBJ1-2; D uncertain. The length of the CDR3 is 12 residues. Trimming left V 6 bases short and J 0 bases short, with 5 bases between. CDR1 and CDR2 from the germline V gene are MDHEN and SYDVKM. CDR3 nucleotides: TGTGCCAGCAGGGGGACTAACTATGGCTACACCTTC. Translating gives CASRGTNYGYTF.